The T cell receptor (beta chain) described here comes from a study of Graves' ophthalmopathy and Graves' hyperthyroidism. Active ophthalmopathy (CAS at least 3, NOSPECS at least 4), lasting under 3 months. The study's findings and limits: Predictions made by the model for ophthalmopathy progression reached 70.59% sensitivity and around 72% specificity. Blood also held most thyroid clonotypes expanded above 0.001 frequency.

Worth noting for this clonotype: The target antigen is unknown.

Amplified TCR beta CDR3 regions were obtained using RNA transcripts as template. Amplification began with first-round RT-PCR using HTBI primers, then second-round multiplex PCR was performed. Via MiXCR, TCRdb re-called the multiplex PCR reads, giving one row per CDR3 protein. The sample has 300,000 to 350,000 distinct CDR3 sequences; around a sixth are singletons. This receptor was obtained from an adult man with Graves' ophthalmopathy. Sequencing was performed on peripheral blood.

CDR3 nucleotide sequence: TGCGCCAGCAACACAGGGGACAACACCGGGGAGCTGTTTTTT. Amino acids: CASNTGDNTGELFF. The chain combines TRBV5-1 with TRBJ2-2, with 7 bases lining up with TRBD1. CDR1 is SGHRS and CDR2 is YFSETQ in the germline V gene. The CDR3 loop spans 14 amino acids. Trimming cost V 6 bases and J 2 bases; bases outside gene matches: 4.